This T cell receptor (beta chain) was captured by sequencing in a study of cytomegalovirus exposure and HLA in healthy donors (dated by TCRdb to the late 2010s). In terms of the full investigation: In an earlier analysis of approximately 640 of the donors, less than 350 Gb of sequence data and some 100 million unique TCR beta sequences from about 190 million T cells were reported. To predict cytomegalovirus infection status, the study brought together high-throughput TCR immunosequencing, statistical association of individual TCRs with disease status, and machine learning. Donor age, sex, ethnicity and CMV serostatus were compiled alongside the repertoire data. All discovery cohort repertoires had been generated on a single sequencing platform. In addition to the first cohort of 666 subjects, a separate validation cohort of 130 or so different subjects was used. Genome-wide SNP genotypes for about 55% of the roughly 670 donors were used in a later genetic analysis, which treated that subset as a discovery cohort. Around 330 gigabases of sequencing data and around 80 million unique TCR sequences made up an early release that covered several hundred HLA-typed donors. The number of donors typed differed by locus, with 629-630 for A, B, C, DRB1 and DQB1, roughly 550 for DQA1, 600 to 610 for DPA1, and around 450 for DPB1. An earlier analysis of 450 to 750 of the donors used high-throughput TCR beta sequencing to judge whether each TCR beta V gene segment behaved as functional or pseudogenic. Among around 400 genotyped donors of the cohort, an average of approximately 240,000 unique TCR beta nucleotide sequences was sequenced per donor, of which about 19% were non-productive. Among the roughly 400 genotyped donors, approximately 76% belonged to the genetic ancestry cluster associated with self-reported Caucasian donors. The aim of the study was to test whether cataloging public T cell receptors could identify signatures of past pathogen exposure. The T cell repertoires of 666 subjects were profiled by immunosequencing and related to cytomegalovirus serostatus. To study patterns of TCR occurrence, a later analysis re-analyzed previously published TCR beta repertoires from 666 donors and added high-resolution HLA genotyping. HLA typing covered class I and class II loci at four-digit resolution. The later analysis used no new phenotypic data to find candidate immune exposures, relying instead on TCR beta sequences and their occurrence across donors. Roughly five DR-DQ haplotypes were treated as single units for association and clustering because of strong linkage in the cohort.

Details on this clone: The target of this receptor is not known. Base qualities are not at hand, and no much larger clone is one base apart.

Paper-wide results and their limitations: Because HLA typing was unavailable for some donors at each locus, only the typed subset was used in association tests. Some IMGT-functional V segments, including TRBV6-2 and TRBV6-3, could not be told apart with the 87-base-pair reads, so those segments were excluded. The cohort was sequenced for TCR beta chains only, and without alpha or paired-chain data the features that could be detected were limited. A total of 150 to 200 TCR beta chains were listed by the study as associated with cytomegalovirus. Linkage disequilibrium might explain the correlated functional status among segregating V segments, but an unknown experimental factor could not be ruled out. According to a later genetic analysis, donors in an Asian-associated ancestry cluster had fewer N-insertions in productive TCRs than the roughly 700-donor mean. According to a later analysis, parvovirus B19, influenza, CMV and Epstein-Barr virus appeared linked to several top co-occurrence clusters. Assigning TCR associations to individual alleles was difficult when HLA alleles, especially DR and DQ, strongly co-occurred. Three of the identified cytomegalovirus-associated TCR beta chains were confirmed in vitro to be specific for cytomegalovirus antigens. Most TCR sequences were observed very rarely across donors, whereas some public TCRs were present in many individuals. An association between a missense DCLRE1C variant and V-gene and J-gene trimming of TCR beta chains was found in a later genetic analysis and replicated in an independent cohort. A further reported finding was that TCR beta sequences accurately predicted the HLA-A and HLA-B alleles for most subjects in the first cohort. The authors suggested that the approach could potentially be generalized to other disease states and immunological phenotypes. In a later analysis, the rate of TCR association differed among HLA loci, with DRB1 alleles having the most associated TCRs and HLA-C alleles having the fewest. A cluster of highly shared sequence variants was judged likely to represent a technical artifact of the sequencing pipeline. Sequencing depth was assumed to be roughly uniform across donors in the presence/absence analyses, though that assumption may not hold. Because counts were too low, 15 to 20 rarely observed V segments, including chromosome 9 orphons, were left out of the earlier analysis of over 550 of the donors. In an earlier analysis of 500 to 650 of the donors, most TCR beta V segments appeared in productive rearrangements about 90% or about 30% of the time, broadly matching IMGT annotations. CMV serostatus was the only immune exposure information available for the cohort. Specific HLA alleles were associated with about 17,000 TCR beta sequences at a false discovery rate of 0.05 in a later analysis. In both the original and validation cohorts, the classifier was reported to diagnose cytomegalovirus status with high specificity and sensitivity. A later analysis found that HLA-associated TCR beta chains were more clonally expanded and had lower generation probabilities than equally common non-associated chains. A later analysis found that most CMV-associated TCR beta chains appeared HLA-restricted, with HLA associations seemingly driven largely by CMV exposure.

Taken from the germline V gene, the CDR1 and CDR2 loops are SGHTA and FQGNSA. V is pruned by 2 bases and J by 0 bases, leaving 4 bases of the junction without a gene match. From its cysteine to its phenylalanine, the CDR3 spans 17 amino acids. The retained sequence is limited to the CDR3, 51 bases, with the frame set at the first base. The cohort was made up of under 800 healthy bone marrow donors. At the time of sampling, all cohort members were nominally healthy, though unrecorded immune exposures were likely present. The donor was CMV seronegative and belonged to the group of over 350 seronegative cohort members. Every donor gave a peripheral blood sample, and the peripheral blood mononuclear cells from that sample were used for TCR beta sequencing. Genomic DNA was extracted from the blood cell samples with the Qiagen DNeasy Blood Extraction Kit. The receptor library was made with the immunoSEQ multiplex PCR assay. For the multiplex PCR, a mixture combining 60 forward primers for TCR Vbeta segments and 13 reverse primers for TCR Jbeta segments was used. The CDR3 region of rearranged TCR beta genes was amplified from genomic DNA by a multiplex PCR assay. The amplified TCR beta libraries were sequenced on the Illumina HiSeq System as 87-base-pair reads. The study's own analysis went as follows. Across the 700 or so repertoires, a later analysis counted 78 million or so unique TCR beta chains, around 11 million of which were shared by at least two donors. Raw reads were error-corrected and collapsed into unique sequences by a nearest-neighbor algorithm in which closely related sequences were merged to remove PCR and sequencing errors. Alignment of CDR3 sequences to IMGT reference sequences was used to assign V, D and J gene segments. Each retained sequence needed at least a six-nucleotide match to both a V gene segment and a J gene segment. A rearrangement was called productive if the CDR3 had no stop codons and remained in frame with V and J, and every other rearrangement was called non-productive. Following IMGT convention, CDR3 was defined as the stretch from the second conserved V-encoded cysteine to the conserved J-encoded phenylalanine. Sequences without an unambiguous match to a single V gene segment were excluded from the earlier analysis of 587 of the donors. In an earlier analysis of 587 of the donors, a V segment was called functional when productive rearrangements were above 56.7%, and segregating when the standard deviation between donors exceeded 5%. A statistical classification framework was developed to diagnose cytomegalovirus status using the catalog of TCR beta chain sequences. A later analysis assigned V and J genes by comparing TCR nucleotide sequences with IMGT/GENE-DB human TR gene sequences. The TCRdist pipeline was used in a later analysis to assign CDR3 sequences and most-parsimonious VDJ recombination scenarios. In a later analysis, each TCR beta chain was defined by its CDR3 amino acid sequence together with its V-gene family, and reads without a unique V-gene family were excluded. As a way to deal with suspected cross-contamination and a sequencing artifact, a later analysis dropped approximately 590 nucleotide sequences that were highly shared and had low generation probability. In a later analysis, a clonal expansion index for each public chain was calculated from normalized within-repertoire ranks of inferred template counts. In a later analysis, generation probabilities were computed using a VDJ recombination model fitted to out-of-frame rearrangements, and the results were checked against IGoR. In a later analysis, hypergeometric tests were used to score TCR-TCR, TCR-HLA and TCR-CMV co-occurrence, with a repertoire-size bias correction applied to TCR pairs. To estimate false discovery rates, a later analysis permuted the HLA or CMV assignments 20 times. A later analysis grouped co-occurring TCRs with DBSCAN, adding TCRdist sequence similarity when clustering within HLA-allele-positive subsets. Repertoires with fewer than 30,000 or more than 120,000 public chains were left out of co-occurrence clustering, as were four to six repertoires with anomalous nucleotide sharing. In TCRdb, the immuneACCESS table is reduced to in-frame sequences with V and J assigned. These tables do not hold every clone; where another copy was compared, an unresolved V gene accounts for under half, and the others remain unexplained. That table furnishes V, J and clone size, whereas the DNA furnished D and trimming. Across this sample there are just over 150,000 clones, with around 84% seen only once. 1.5% to 2% of the sample lies in the top ten.

The sequenced sample consisted of PBMCs. The sequence joins TRBV7-2 to TRBJ2-7, and 13 junction bases match TRBD2. The TCR comes from a man between 18 and 35 years old in good health and CMV-seronegative. CDR3 loop: CASSLRGTSGISYEQYF. The DNA sequence is given as TGTGCCAGCAGCTTAAGAGGGACTAGCGGGATCTCCTACGAGCAGTACTTC.